This entry lists 27 T cell receptor beta chains sequenced from one sample in a study of blood T cell repertoires in COVID-19. Profiled with immunoSEQ multiplex PCR; TCRdb holds only in-frame clones, not every one. In the table there are approximately 280,000 clones, 70% to 90% of which are singletons. Sequencing was carried out using peripheral blood. The origin of the receptors is a man younger than 30 with active or convalescent COVID-19.

V usage is TRBV13 and J usage is TRBJ2-7, with a possible D match to TRBD2 (7 bases). CDR3 length equals 14 residues. V was clipped by 0 bases and J by 4 bases, with 10 bases between them. Germline CDR1 and CDR2: PRHDT and FYEKMQ (reference sequence). In DNA form, the CDR3 reads TGTGCCAGCAGCTTAGGAGGGGGGGCGTACGAGCAGTACTTC. The encoded protein is CASSLGGGAYEQYF.

The chain links TRBV9 to TRBJ2-5, with TRBD2 matching 8 bases. CDR3 length: 17 residues. The V segment lost 3 bases and the J segment 3 bases; nucleotides outside the gene matches: 13. Germline CDR1 and CDR2: SGDLS and YYNGEE. This chain's CDR3 is CASSDNESGGDEETQYF. DNA for the CDR3: TGTGCCAGCAGCGACAACGAGAGCGGGGGAGATGAAGAGACCCAGTACTTC.

The chain joins TRBV4-1 to TRBJ1-1, with D maybe TRBD1 (5 bases). V was pared by 4 bases and J by 8 bases, with 11 bases between. Germline CDR1 MGHRA, CDR2 YSYEKL. CDR3 size: 12 residues. CDR3 in DNA: TGCGCCAGCAGCCTCCCCAAGGGGGAAGCTTTCTTT. It codes for CASSLPKGEAFF.

The rearrangement uses TRBV7-2 and TRBJ1-6; D is perhaps TRBD1 (6 bases). The CDR3 covers 14 residues. V was clipped by 5 bases and J by 9 bases, with 14 bases between them. Germline lookup yields CDR1 SGHTA and CDR2 FQGNSA. The chain's CDR3 is CASSGRGFGSPLHF. In nucleotides, the CDR3 is TGTGCCAGCAGCGGCAGGGGATTTGGTTCACCCCTCCACTTT.

The chain recombines TRBV5-1 with TRBJ2-3; 12 nucleotides agree with TRBD1. The CDR3 has 16 residues. Germline trimming cut 3 bases from V and 4 bases from J; bases unmatched to any gene: 6. Germline loops: CDR1 SGHRS, CDR2 YFSETQ. The CDR3 DNA reads TGCGCCAGCAGCTACGGGACAGGGGGCAGTTCAGATACGCAGTATTTT. Translating gives CASSYGTGGSSDTQYF.

The chain carries TRBV7-2 and TRBJ1-6, with 9 nucleotides matching TRBD1. Germline CDR1 SGHTA, CDR2 FQGNSA. The CDR3 totals 15 residues. The junction had 3 bases not matched to a gene; V was cut back by 4 bases and J by 5 bases. CDR3 sequence reads: CASSSRDRDNSPLHF. In DNA, the CDR3 is TGTGCCAGCAGCTCGAGGGACAGGGATAATTCACCCCTCCACTTT.

This chain connects TRBV11-2 to TRBJ2-6; D not certain. This CDR3 is built from 17 residues. Trimming took off 5 bases at V and 2 bases at J, with 16 bases between the two ends. Germline V lookup: CDR1 SGHAT, CDR2 FQNNGV. CDR3 coding DNA: TGTGCCAGCAGCCGGTGGGCCCCGAAAGCTGGGGCCAACGTCCTGACTTTC. Translating it yields CASSRWAPKAGANVLTF.

The V call is TRBV9, the J call TRBJ2-1, with a weak D call TRBD2 (5 bases). The CDR3 runs to 15 residues. The germline gives CDR1 SGDLS, CDR2 YYNGEE. The germline V and J ends were trimmed by 5 bases and 0 bases, with 12 bases remaining between them. The CDR3 sequence: CASSPGRVSYNEQFF. The DNA of the CDR3 is TGTGCCAGCAGTCCCGGGCGGGTCTCCTACAATGAGCAGTTCTTC.

This sequence joins TRBV10-3 and TRBJ2-3; 10 nucleotides line up with TRBD2. V shed 10 bases, J shed 2 bases, and the junction held 15 bases outside the gene matches. Germline CDR1 is ENHRY and CDR2 is SYGVKD. The CDR3 consists of 17 residues. The CDR3 region is CATAIAGGPLNTDTQYF. The CDR3 bases are TGTGCCACCGCTATAGCGGGGGGCCCACTCAACACAGATACGCAGTATTTT.

The rearrangement joins TRBV19 to TRBJ1-2; 7 bases are a match to TRBD1. CDR3 length: 14 amino acids. Germline trimming cut 3 bases from V and 0 bases from J; bases unmatched to any gene: 1. CDR1 and CDR2 (germline): LNHDA, SQIVND (reference sequence). The CDR3 DNA sequence: TGTGCCAGTAGTATCGGGACAGCTAACTATGGCTACACCTTC. This sequence encodes CASSIGTANYGYTF.

This sequence joins TRBV19 and TRBJ1-2, with TRBD1 identical over 8 bases. Looked up from germline, CDR1 is LNHDA and CDR2 is SQIVND (reference sequence). This CDR3 contains 16 residues. After removal of 5 bases from V and 4 bases from J, the junction contained 12 bases not matched to a gene. The CDR3 bases are TGTGCCAGTAGTCCCCGGGACAGGCCAATCCCCTATGGCTACACCTTC. It yields the protein CASSPRDRPIPYGYTF.

The V and J genes are TRBV5-1 and TRBJ2-2; 8 nucleotides line up with TRBD1. The V segment lost 4 bases and the J segment 3 bases; nucleotides outside the gene matches: 5. CDR1 and CDR2 (germline): SGHRS, YFSETQ. This CDR3 spans 15 amino acids. The CDR3 reads CASSNPTGDTGELFF. CDR3 DNA sequence: TGCGCCAGCAGCAACCCGACAGGGGACACCGGGGAGCTGTTTTTT.

The V and J genes are TRBV5-1 and TRBJ1-2, with TRBD1 matching over 10 bases. The V and J ends lost 2 bases and 3 bases, in that order; junction bases with no gene match: 4. Germline CDR1 is SGHRS and CDR2 is YFSETQ. CDR3 length: 15 residues. In DNA form, the CDR3 reads TGCGCCAGCAGCTTTAGACAGGGGGCAGACTATGGCTACACCTTC. Amino acids: CASSFRQGADYGYTF.

The chain is built from TRBV5-6 and TRBJ2-6; D gene unclear. Trimming removed 4 bases from V and 4 bases from J, with 15 bases in between. CDR3 length: 16 amino acids. Germline V gives CDR1 SGHDT, CDR2 YYEEEE. Written as DNA, the CDR3 is TGTGCCAGCAGCCCTATGCAGGCCGGCGGGGCCAACGTCCTGACTTTC. Its protein is CASSPMQAGGANVLTF.

V usage is TRBV25-1 and J usage is TRBJ1-4; D ambiguous. Trimming stripped 2 bases from V and 3 bases from J, with 7 bases between. Germline CDR1 is MGHDK and CDR2 is SYGVNS. The CDR3 covers 14 residues. CDR3 protein: CASSEGLPNEKLFF. CDR3 nucleotide sequence: TGTGCCAGCAGTGAAGGGCTTCCTAATGAAAAACTGTTTTTT.

The chain joins TRBV2 to TRBJ1-3, with 7 bases matching TRBD1. This CDR3 has 14 amino acids. After removal of 6 bases from V and 2 bases from J, the junction contained 4 bases not matched to a gene. Germline assignment: CDR1 SNHLY and CDR2 FYNNEI. CDR3 protein: CASRYGTAGNTIYF. The CDR3 DNA sequence: TGTGCCAGCAGATATGGGACAGCTGGAAACACCATATATTTT.

This clone has a single count. The genes are TRBV2 and TRBJ2-3; maybe TRBD1 (6 bases). CDR3 size: 12 residues. The V end lost 9 bases, the J end lost 2 bases, and 9 bases lay between the germline ends. CDR1 SNHLY and CDR2 FYNNEI come from the germline V gene. In DNA, the CDR3 is TGTGCCAGGAGGGACACCACAGATACGCAGTATTTT. Amino acid sequence: CARRDTTDTQYF. Combining the CDR3 with reference TRBV2 and TRBJ2-3 gives the whole variable domain EPEVTQTPSHQVTQMGQEVILRCVPISNHLYFYWYRQILGQKVEFLVSFYNNEISEKSEIFDDQFSVERPDGSNFTLKIRSTKLEDSAMYFCARRDTTDTQYFGPGTRLTVL.

The V and J genes are TRBV6-5 and TRBJ1-5, with D perhaps matching TRBD1 (5 bases). Trimming pared 5 bases from V and 4 bases from J, leaving 9 bases between. The V gene's germline CDR1 is MNHEY and CDR2 SVGAGI. The CDR3 is made up of 13 amino acids. The CDR3 is CASSKNRNQPQHF. In DNA, the CDR3 is TGTGCCAGCAGTAAGAACAGGAATCAGCCCCAGCATTTT.

The J gene is TRBJ2-2, the V gene TRBV5-1; D is perhaps TRBD2 (5 bases). The V end was cut by 0 bases, the J end by 2 bases, with 8 bases between. CDR3 length: 15 amino acids. Germline lookup yields CDR1 SGHRS and CDR2 YFSETQ. In DNA form, the CDR3 reads TGCGCCAGCAGCTTGGGCCGGGAAAACACCGGGGAGCTGTTTTTT. It codes for CASSLGRENTGELFF.

The chain uses TRBV6-5 and TRBJ2-5, with 9 bases identical to TRBD1. Germline values: CDR1 MNHEY, CDR2 SVGAGI. V gave up 4 bases and J gave up 4 bases; unmatched junction bases: 10. The CDR3 runs to 16 residues. This CDR3 is CASSSGTGSGPETQYF. The CDR3 DNA reads as TGTGCCAGCAGTTCCGGGACAGGGTCAGGGCCAGAGACCCAGTACTTC.

The chain couples TRBV6-1 to TRBJ2-1; TRBD2 matches 9 bases. Germline V lookup: CDR1 MNHNS, CDR2 SASEGT. With V trimmed by 2 bases and J by 1 base, 6 bases remained unmatched. The CDR3 has 17 amino acids. The CDR3 reads CASSEQGGGASYNEQFF. CDR3 DNA: TGTGCCAGCAGTGAACAGGGCGGGGGGGCATCCTACAATGAGCAGTTCTTC.

The table lists this clone with a few counts. V and J are TRBV28 and TRBJ1-2; 8 positions match TRBD1. The CDR3 spans 16 residues. In germline, CDR1 is MDHEN, CDR2 SYDVKM. V was pared by 2 bases and J by 6 bases, with 11 bases of the junction left unmatched. The CDR3 protein is CASSLIGQGARHGYTF. CDR3 nucleotide sequence: TGTGCCAGCAGTTTAATCGGCCAGGGGGCAAGGCATGGCTACACCTTC.

This chain uses TRBV6-6 with TRBJ2-1; 8 nucleotides agree with TRBD1. The CDR3 loop spans 16 amino acids. J lost 7 bases, V lost 4 bases, and 12 bases had no gene match. The germline V gene has CDR1 MNHNY and CDR2 SVGAGI (reference sequence). The DNA for the CDR3 is TGTGCCAGCAGTTGGACAGGGACCCCCCCTCTTAATGAGCAGTTCTTC. It translates to CASSWTGTPPLNEQFF.

V gene TRBV13 combines with J gene TRBJ1-1; no definite D call. Trimming stripped 2 bases from V and 4 bases from J, with 5 bases between. The CDR3 runs 12 residues. Germline V CDR1 and CDR2: PRHDT, FYEKMQ (reference sequence). The CDR3 nucleotides read TGTGCCAGCAGCTTAACGCGCACTGAAGCTTTCTTT. This sequence encodes CASSLTRTEAFF.

The J gene is TRBJ2-7, the V gene TRBV5-4, with TRBD2 matching over 8 bases. The CDR3 has 15 residues. The junction had 11 bases not matched to a gene; V was cut back by 3 bases and J by 6 bases. Per germline, CDR1 SGHNT and CDR2 YYREEE (reference sequence). The CDR3 sequence is CASSWIAGSGGEQYF. The CDR3 bases are TGTGCCAGCAGCTGGATAGCGGGGTCCGGAGGCGAGCAGTACTTC.

This rearrangement joins TRBV4-3 to TRBJ1-1; 8 positions match TRBD1. CDR1 and CDR2 (germline): LGHNA, YSLEER. The CDR3 runs 16 residues. After removal of 4 bases from V and 0 bases from J, the junction contained 7 bases not matched to a gene. The chain's CDR3 is CASSPGTGPLNTEAFF. In nucleotides, the CDR3 is TGCGCCAGCAGCCCCGGGACAGGACCTTTGAACACTGAAGCTTTCTTT.

This chain links TRBV5-1 with TRBJ2-1; 12 nucleotides align to TRBD2. The CDR3 loop spans 13 amino acids. Germline V CDR1 and CDR2: SGHRS, YFSETQ. V was clipped by 8 bases and J by 6 bases; unmatched bases: 3. Here the CDR3 DNA reads TGCGCCAGTGGACTAGCGGGGTCCAATGAGCAGTTCTTC. This codes for CASGLAGSNEQFF.